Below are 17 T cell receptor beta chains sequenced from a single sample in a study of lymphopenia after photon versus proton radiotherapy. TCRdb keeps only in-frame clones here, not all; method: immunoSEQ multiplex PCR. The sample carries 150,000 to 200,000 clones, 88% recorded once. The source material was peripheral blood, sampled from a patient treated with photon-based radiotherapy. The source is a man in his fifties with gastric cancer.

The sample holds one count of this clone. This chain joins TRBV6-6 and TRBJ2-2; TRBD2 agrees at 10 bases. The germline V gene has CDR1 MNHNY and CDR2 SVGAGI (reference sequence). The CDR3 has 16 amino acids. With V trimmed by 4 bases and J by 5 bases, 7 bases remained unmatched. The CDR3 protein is CASSSSSGSKTGELFF. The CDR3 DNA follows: TGTGCCAGCAGTTCGTCTAGCGGGAGCAAAACCGGGGAGCTGTTTTTT.

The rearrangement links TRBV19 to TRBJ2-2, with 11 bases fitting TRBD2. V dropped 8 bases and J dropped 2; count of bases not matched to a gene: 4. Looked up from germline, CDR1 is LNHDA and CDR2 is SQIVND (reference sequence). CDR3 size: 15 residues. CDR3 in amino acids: CASALAGANTGELFF. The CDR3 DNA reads TGTGCCAGTGCACTAGCGGGAGCCAACACCGGGGAGCTGTTTTTT.

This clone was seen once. The CDR3: CASSISGLETQYF. In DNA, the CDR3 is TGTGCCAGTAGTATATCAGGGTTGGAGACCCAGTACTTC. The chain links TRBV19 to TRBJ2-5; D might be TRBD1 (5 bases). The CDR3 extends over 13 amino acids. V was clipped by 2 bases and J by 5 bases, with 9 bases between them. Germline V CDR1 and CDR2: LNHDA, SQIVND (reference sequence).

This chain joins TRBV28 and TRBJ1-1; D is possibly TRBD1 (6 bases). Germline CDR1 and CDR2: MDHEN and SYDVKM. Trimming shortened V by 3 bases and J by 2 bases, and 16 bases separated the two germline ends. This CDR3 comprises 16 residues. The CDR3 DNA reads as TGTGCCAGCAGTTTTAGGAGAGGCAGGGGAAACACTGAAGCTTTCTTT. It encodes CASSFRRGRGNTEAFF. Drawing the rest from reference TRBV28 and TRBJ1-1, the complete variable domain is DVKVTQSSRYLVKRTGEKVFLECVQDMDHENMFWYRQDPGLGLRLIYFSYDVKMKEKGDIPEGYSVSREKKERFSLILESASTNQTSMYLCASSFRRGRGNTEAFFGQGTRLTVV.

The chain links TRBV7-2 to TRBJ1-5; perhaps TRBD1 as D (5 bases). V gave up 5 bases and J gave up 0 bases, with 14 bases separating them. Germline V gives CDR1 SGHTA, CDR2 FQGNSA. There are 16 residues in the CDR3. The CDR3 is CASSPIGTASNQPQHF. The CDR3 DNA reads TGTGCCAGCAGCCCCATCGGGACTGCTAGCAATCAGCCCCAGCATTTT. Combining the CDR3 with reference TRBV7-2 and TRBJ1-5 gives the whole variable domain GAGVSQSPSNKVTEKGKDVELRCDPISGHTALYWYRQSLGQGLEFLIYFQGNSAPDKSGLPSDRFSAERTGGSVSTLTIQRTQQEDSAVYLCASSPIGTASNQPQHFGDGTRLSIL.

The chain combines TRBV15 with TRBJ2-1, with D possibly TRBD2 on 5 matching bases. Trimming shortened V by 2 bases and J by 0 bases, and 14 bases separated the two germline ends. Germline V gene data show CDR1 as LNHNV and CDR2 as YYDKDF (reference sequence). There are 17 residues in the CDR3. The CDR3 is CATSRSRPTISYNEQFF. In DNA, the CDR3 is TGTGCCACCAGCAGATCCCGTCCGACTATCTCCTACAATGAGCAGTTCTTC.

The CDR3 here is CASSTGGTGAYEQYF. CDR3 nucleotide sequence: TGCGCCAGCAGCACCGGGGGGACAGGCGCCTACGAGCAGTACTTC. The chain is built from TRBV5-1 and TRBJ2-7; tentative D call: TRBD1 (8 bases). Trimming removed 4 bases at V and 2 bases at J, with 16 bases between. From germline, CDR1 is SGHRS and CDR2 YFSETQ. CDR3 size: 15 residues.

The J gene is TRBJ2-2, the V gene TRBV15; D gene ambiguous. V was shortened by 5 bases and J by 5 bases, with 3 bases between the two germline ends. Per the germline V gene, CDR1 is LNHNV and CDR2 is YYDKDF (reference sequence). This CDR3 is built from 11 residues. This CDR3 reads CATSATGELFF. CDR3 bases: TGTGCCACCAGCGCAACCGGGGAGCTGTTTTTT. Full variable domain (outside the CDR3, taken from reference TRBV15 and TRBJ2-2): DAMVIQNPRYQVTQFGKPVTLSCSQTLNHNVMYWYQQKSSQAPKLLFHYYDKDFNNEADTPDNFQSRRPNTSFCFLDIRSPGLGDTAMYLCATSATGELFFGEGSRLTVL.

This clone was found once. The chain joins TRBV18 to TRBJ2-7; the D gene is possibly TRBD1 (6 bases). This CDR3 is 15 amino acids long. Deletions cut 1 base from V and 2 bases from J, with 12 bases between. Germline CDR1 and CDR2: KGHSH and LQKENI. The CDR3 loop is CASSPRLRTAYEQYF. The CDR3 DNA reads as TGTGCCAGCTCACCACGACTACGGACAGCCTACGAGCAGTACTTC.

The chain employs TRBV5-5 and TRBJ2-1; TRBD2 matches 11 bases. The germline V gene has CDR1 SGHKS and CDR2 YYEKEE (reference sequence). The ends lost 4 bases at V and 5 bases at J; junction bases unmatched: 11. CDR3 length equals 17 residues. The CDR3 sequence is CASSPRFSGRAHNEQFF. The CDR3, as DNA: TGTGCCAGCAGCCCACGCTTTAGCGGGAGGGCCCACAATGAGCAGTTCTTC. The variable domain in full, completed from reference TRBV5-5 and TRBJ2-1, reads DAGVTQSPTHLIKTRGQQVTLRCSPISGHKSVSWYQQVLGQGPQFIFQYYEKEERGRGNFPDRFSARQFPNYSSELNVNALLLGDSALYLCASSPRFSGRAHNEQFFGPGTRLTVL.

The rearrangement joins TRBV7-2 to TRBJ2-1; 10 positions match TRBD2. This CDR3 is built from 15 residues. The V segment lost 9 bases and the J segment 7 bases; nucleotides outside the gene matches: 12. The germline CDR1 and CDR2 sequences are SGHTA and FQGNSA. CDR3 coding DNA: TGTGCCAGGAAAAGCGGGAGGGCCTTTAGGAATGAGCAGTTCTTC. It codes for CARKSGRAFRNEQFF.

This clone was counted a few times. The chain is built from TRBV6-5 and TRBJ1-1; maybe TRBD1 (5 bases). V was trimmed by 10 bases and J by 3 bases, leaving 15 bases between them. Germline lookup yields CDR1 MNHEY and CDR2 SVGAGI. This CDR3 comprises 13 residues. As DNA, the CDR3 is TGTGCCACTCACAGGAGGGCGGACACTGAAGCTTTCTTT. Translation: CATHRRADTEAFF.

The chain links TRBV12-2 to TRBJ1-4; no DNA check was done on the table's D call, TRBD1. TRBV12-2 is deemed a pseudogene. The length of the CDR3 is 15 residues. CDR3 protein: CASRFNRGTNEKLFF. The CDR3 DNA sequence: TGTGCAAGTCGCTTCAACAGGGGGACTAATGAAAAACTGTTTTTT.

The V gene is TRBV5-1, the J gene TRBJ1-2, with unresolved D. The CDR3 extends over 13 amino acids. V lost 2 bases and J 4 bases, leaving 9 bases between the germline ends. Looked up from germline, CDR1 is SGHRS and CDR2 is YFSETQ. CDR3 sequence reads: CASSFDTLYGYTF. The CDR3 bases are TGCGCCAGCAGCTTCGACACCCTCTATGGCTACACCTTC.

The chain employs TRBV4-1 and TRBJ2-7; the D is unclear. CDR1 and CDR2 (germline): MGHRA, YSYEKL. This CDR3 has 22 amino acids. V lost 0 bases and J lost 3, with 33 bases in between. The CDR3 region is CASSQDFRTAPFKAPFVYEQYF. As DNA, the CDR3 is TGCGCCAGCAGCCAAGATTTCAGGACGGCTCCTTTCAAGGCTCCTTTCGTCTACGAGCAGTACTTC.

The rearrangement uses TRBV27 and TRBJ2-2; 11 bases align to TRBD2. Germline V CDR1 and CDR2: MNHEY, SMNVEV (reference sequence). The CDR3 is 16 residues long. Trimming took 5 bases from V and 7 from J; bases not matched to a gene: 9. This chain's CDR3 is CASSITSGRGGGELFF. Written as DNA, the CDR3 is TGTGCCAGCAGTATAACTAGCGGGAGAGGCGGCGGGGAGCTGTTTTTT.

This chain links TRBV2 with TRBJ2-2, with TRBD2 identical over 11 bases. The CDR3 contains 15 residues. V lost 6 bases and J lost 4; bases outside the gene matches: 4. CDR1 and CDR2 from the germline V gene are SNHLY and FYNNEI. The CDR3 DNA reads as TGTGCCAGCAGGTCGCTAGCGGGAGGCACCGGGGAGCTGTTTTTT. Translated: CASRSLAGGTGELFF.